These 26 T cell receptor beta chains share one sample of origin, sequenced in a study of early T cells in non-severe SARS-CoV-2 infection. TCRdb reanalysed the 5' RACE reads using MiXCR and keeps one entry per CDR3 protein. The table shows about 76,000 distinct CDR3 sequences, with 15% to 18% occurring only once. Source material: whole blood. Receptor source: an adult who was a healthcare worker with PCR-confirmed SARS-CoV-2 infection or an uninfected control (not recorded which).

This sequence joins TRBV20-1 and TRBJ2-3, with TRBD2 matching 8 bases. Unmatched junction bases numbered 9, after V lost 4 bases and J lost 3 bases. The CDR3 loop spans 15 amino acids. Germline V gene lookup returns CDR1 DFQATT and CDR2 SNEGSKA (reference sequence). In DNA form, the CDR3 reads TGCAGTGCTACTCCCGGGAGGGATTTAACAGATACGCAGTATTTT. The encoded protein is CSATPGRDLTDTQYF.

The gene calls are TRBV7-2 and TRBJ2-1, with 13 bases matching TRBD2. The CDR3 sequence is 20 residues long. Germline CDR1 and CDR2: SGHTA and FQGNSA. After removal of 4 bases from V and 0 bases from J, the junction contained 12 bases not matched to a gene. CDR3 nucleotide sequence: TGTGCCAGCAGCTCCGGGGCGGGACTAGCGGGGTTGAGCTCCTACAATGAGCAGTTCTTC. Amino acids: CASSSGAGLAGLSSYNEQFF.

This clonotype was observed at least ten times. The chain has TRBV11-3 and TRBJ2-6, with unresolved D. Germline V CDR1 and CDR2: SGHNT, YENEEA. The CDR3 spans 11 residues. Trimming took 5 bases from V and 7 from J, leaving 3 bases between them. The CDR3 sequence: CASSVANVLTF. The CDR3 coding sequence is TGTGCCAGCAGCGTAGCCAACGTCCTGACTTTC.

This clonotype was seen a handful of times. The CDR3 region has the DNA TGTGCCAGCACCCATAACCCGGAGACAAAAAATGGCTACACCTTC. Translated: CASTHNPETKNGYTF. V gene TRBV28 combines with J gene TRBJ1-2; the D is unclear. Trimming shortened V by 7 bases and J by 6 bases, and 21 bases separated the two germline ends. Germline lookup yields CDR1 MDHEN and CDR2 SYDVKM. The CDR3 covers 15 residues.

The sample holds a few counts of this clonotype. The chain carries TRBV28 and TRBJ2-4; unclear D gene. The CDR3 consists of 14 residues. Germline CDR1 and CDR2: MDHEN and SYDVKM. The ends were cut back, 6 bases at V and 1 base at J, with 10 bases in the middle. The CDR3 DNA is TGTGCCAGCAGATCCGGTGGGGCCAAAAACATTCAGTACTTC. This sequence encodes CASRSGGAKNIQYF. Drawing the rest from reference TRBV28 and TRBJ2-4, the complete variable domain is DVKVTQSSRYLVKRTGEKVFLECVQDMDHENMFWYRQDPGLGLRLIYFSYDVKMKEKGDIPEGYSVSREKKERFSLILESASTNQTSMYLCASRSGGAKNIQYFGAGTRLSVL.

In its sample, this clonotype was seen many times. The rearrangement joins TRBV11-2 to TRBJ1-4; D possibly corresponds to TRBD1 (5 bases). Trimming took 2 bases from V and 6 from J, leaving 10 bases between them. The CDR3 covers 14 residues. The germline V gene has CDR1 SGHAT and CDR2 FQNNGV. The CDR3: CASSLQGFDEKLFF. The CDR3 DNA sequence: TGTGCCAGCAGCTTACAGGGTTTCGATGAAAAACTGTTTTTT.

This clonotype was found a few times. V and J are TRBV5-1 and TRBJ1-6; D is ambiguous. The CDR3 is 16 residues long. Germline V lookup: CDR1 SGHRS, CDR2 YFSETQ. Trimming pared 4 bases from V and 0 bases from J, leaving 11 bases between. CDR3 bases: TGCGCCAGCAGCAACCTAGAAAGCTCCTATAATTCACCCCTCCACTTT. It translates to CASSNLESSYNSPLHF.

The gene calls are TRBV12-3 or TRBV12-4 and TRBJ1-1; 8 bases agree with TRBD1. V was clipped by 6 bases and J by 5 bases; unmatched bases: 5. The CDR3 sequence is 13 residues long. This CDR3 reads CASRGTGRTEAFF. The CDR3 DNA reads as TGTGCCAGCAGGGGGACAGGAAGAACTGAAGCTTTCTTT.

The J gene is TRBJ1-5, the V gene TRBV4-2; 7 bases match TRBD1. The germline CDR1 and CDR2 sequences are LGHNA and YNFKEQ. This CDR3 is 17 amino acids long. V was clipped by 3 bases and J by 2 bases; unmatched bases: 10. In DNA form, the CDR3 reads TGTGCCAGCAGCCATATCGGACAGGCGGAAGGCAATCAGCCCCAGCATTTT. It encodes CASSHIGQAEGNQPQHF.

CDR3 amino acids: CASTRTGEDQPQHF. The CDR3 nucleotides read TGTGCCAGCACCCGGACAGGGGAGGACCAGCCCCAGCATTTT. The rearrangement uses TRBV7-9 and TRBJ1-5; 9 bases map to TRBD1. CDR3 length equals 14 residues. Looked up from germline, CDR1 is SEHNR and CDR2 is FQNEAQ (reference sequence). After removal of 7 bases from V and 7 bases from J, the junction contained 8 bases not matched to a gene.

This clonotype has only a few counts. The chain links TRBV5-6 to TRBJ2-7; possible D gene TRBD1, 6 bases. The V gene's germline CDR1 is SGHDT and CDR2 YYEEEE. The CDR3 is 14 residues long. V was clipped by 6 bases and J by 2 bases, with 15 bases between them. The CDR3 DNA follows: TGTGCCAGCAACCATCGACAGGAACCCTACGAGCAGTACTTC. Its translation is CASNHRQEPYEQYF.

This chain uses TRBV29-1 with TRBJ1-1; 8 nucleotides agree with TRBD1. V gave up 1 base and J gave up 6 bases; unmatched junction bases: 4. The germline V gene has CDR1 SQVTM and CDR2 ANQGSEA. This CDR3 has 13 residues. CDR3: CSVEGTGFAEAFF. CDR3 sequence (DNA): TGCAGCGTTGAAGGGACAGGGTTCGCTGAAGCTTTCTTT.

Only a few counts were recorded for this clonotype. The CDR3 bases are TGTGCCAGCAGCTTGGGACTAGCGGGAAGCCACACAGATACGCAGTATTTT. Translating gives CASSLGLAGSHTDTQYF. The chain is built from TRBV11-2 and TRBJ2-3; 13 bases fit TRBD2. The junction had 5 bases not matched to a gene; V was cut back by 3 bases and J by 2 bases. Germline lookup yields CDR1 SGHAT and CDR2 FQNNGV. The CDR3 totals 17 residues.

This clonotype was picked up a small number of times. The J gene is TRBJ2-3, the V gene TRBV6-5, with TRBD1 matching over 7 bases. The CDR3 is 15 residues long. From germline, CDR1 is MNHEY and CDR2 SVGAGI. The junction had 6 bases not matched to a gene; V was cut back by 5 bases and J by 1 base. The CDR3 DNA reads TGTGCCAGCAGTACTACAGGGGTGGGCACAGATACGCAGTATTTT. It yields the protein CASSTTGVGTDTQYF.

This clonotype was counted a few times. The chain links TRBV7-3 to TRBJ2-7; D is perhaps TRBD2 (5 bases). The CDR3 is 15 residues long. CDR1 is SGHTA and CDR2 is FQGTGA in the germline V gene. V gave up 1 base and J gave up 2 bases, with 12 bases separating them. The CDR3 protein is CASSLSSIGAYEQYF. CDR3 sequence (DNA): TGTGCCAGCAGCTTAAGTAGCATCGGGGCCTACGAGCAGTACTTC.

This clonotype was seen only a few times. The chain couples TRBV18 to TRBJ1-1; no definite D call. CDR1 is KGHSH and CDR2 is LQKENI in the germline V gene. The CDR3 extends over 16 amino acids. Trimming pared 0 bases from V and 1 base from J, leaving 12 bases between. The CDR3 reads CASSPPGPRWNTEAFF. CDR3 sequence (DNA): TGTGCCAGCTCACCACCAGGACCCCGATGGAACACTGAAGCTTTCTTT.

The V call is TRBV5-1, the J call TRBJ2-1; 10 bases map to TRBD1. Per the germline V gene, CDR1 is SGHRS and CDR2 is YFSETQ. Trimming took 6 bases from V and 8 from J; bases not matched to a gene: 8. The CDR3 is made up of 14 amino acids. The CDR3 DNA reads TGCGCCAGCACCGGAGGGGACAGGGGAGATGAGCAGTTCTTC. It is translated as CASTGGDRGDEQFF. Variable domain in full (rest from reference TRBV5-1 and TRBJ2-1): KAGVTQTPRYLIKTRGQQVTLSCSPISGHRSVSWYQQTPGQGLQFLFEYFSETQRNKGNFPGRFSGRQFSNSRSEMNVSTLELGDSALYLCASTGGDRGDEQFFGPGTRLTVL.

The table lists this clonotype with a few counts. The CDR3 protein is CASSFRDDEQFF. For the CDR3, the DNA is TGTGCCAGCAGCTTCAGGGACGATGAGCAGTTCTTC. The V call is TRBV5-8, the J call TRBJ2-1, with D perhaps assigned TRBD1 or TRBD2 (5 bases each). From germline, CDR1 is SGHTS and CDR2 YDEGEE. V gave up 2 bases and J gave up 8 bases, with 8 bases separating them. The CDR3 is 12 amino acids.

This clonotype came up a few times. This sequence joins TRBV6-5 and TRBJ2-7; D is unclear. This CDR3 is 15 amino acids long. Trimming took 2 bases from V and 2 from J, leaving 13 bases between them. Per the germline V gene, CDR1 is MNHEY and CDR2 is SVGAGI. This chain's CDR3 is CASSYEETPTYEQYF. As DNA, the CDR3 is TGTGCCAGCAGTTACGAAGAGACACCTACCTACGAGCAGTACTTC.

There are many counts of this clonotype. The rearrangement joins TRBV25-1 to TRBJ2-1; a possible D gene is TRBD2 (6 bases). Trimming removed 8 bases from V and 7 bases from J, with 6 bases in between. The CDR3 is 10 residues long. Germline assignment: CDR1 MGHDK and CDR2 SYGVNS. This chain's CDR3 is CASAGNEQFF. The CDR3 bases are TGTGCCAGCGCGGGGAATGAGCAGTTCTTC.

This clonotype has more than one count but fewer than ten. The J gene is TRBJ2-3, the V gene TRBV27; D gene uncertain. V gave up 8 bases and J gave up 6 bases, with 9 bases separating them. CDR3 length equals 11 residues. Germline CDR1 is MNHEY and CDR2 is SMNVEV (reference sequence). In DNA form, the CDR3 reads TGTGCCAGCGAGTATGGGGATACGCAGTATTTT. Amino acid sequence: CASEYGDTQYF.

This clonotype has a handful of counts. The chain joins TRBV14 to TRBJ2-6, with D unclear. V shed 2 bases and J shed 1 base, with 6 bases lying between them. This CDR3 is built from 15 residues. In germline, CDR1 is SGHDN, CDR2 FVKESK. The CDR3 region is CASSQRISGANVLTF. The CDR3 region has the DNA TGTGCCAGCAGCCAACGTATATCTGGGGCCAACGTCCTGACTTTC.

In its sample, this clonotype was seen a few times. V is TRBV6-2 or TRBV6-3 and J is TRBJ1-2; D ambiguous. V lost 6 bases and J lost 4, with 12 bases in between. Germline V gene sequence: CDR1 MNHEY, CDR2 SVGEGT. There are 13 residues in the CDR3. CDR3 nucleotide sequence: TGTGCCAGCAGCACTCGCTTAACCTATGGCTACACCTTC. Residues: CASSTRLTYGYTF.

This clonotype was observed at least ten times. The chain links TRBV12-3 or TRBV12-4 to TRBJ1-5, with 7 positions matching TRBD1. The CDR3 length is 16 residues. The ends lost 4 bases at V and 2 bases at J; junction bases unmatched: 8. CDR3 sequence: CASSSPYRGGNQPQHF. The CDR3 bases are TGTGCCAGCAGTTCCCCATACAGGGGAGGCAATCAGCCCCAGCATTTT.

This clonotype was observed a few times. The CDR3 spells CASSPGGQPQHF. CDR3 nucleotide sequence: TGTGCCAGCTCACCTGGAGGCCAGCCCCAGCATTTT. V usage is TRBV18 and J usage is TRBJ1-5; D gene unclear. Germline V gene sequence: CDR1 KGHSH, CDR2 LQKENI. Trimming removed 3 bases from V and 7 bases from J, with 7 bases in between. This CDR3 comprises 12 residues.

This chain connects TRBV6-1 to TRBJ2-1; D not certain. V was trimmed by 6 bases and J by 8 bases, leaving 5 bases between them. CDR1 is MNHNS and CDR2 is SASEGT in the germline V gene. The CDR3 extends over 10 amino acids. This chain's CDR3 is CASSEYEQFF. The CDR3, as DNA: TGTGCCAGCAGCGAGTATGAGCAGTTCTTC.